Each of the 3 T cell receptor beta chains below was sequenced from the same sample in a study of STAT5B mutations in CD4+ large granular lymphocyte leukemia. Some clones are missing from TCRdb's copy, which holds only in-frame ones; the method was immunoSEQ multiplex PCR. The repertoire holds approximately 39,000 clones, with approximately 85% as singletons. The sample was CD4+ T cells from blood buffy coats. The source of these receptors is a human donor in good health.

The table lists this clone with a few counts. V usage is TRBV28 and J usage is TRBJ2-7; either TRBD1 or TRBD2 may fit D (5 bases each). V lost 7 bases and J 0 bases, leaving 19 bases between the germline ends. Germline CDR1 MDHEN, CDR2 SYDVKM. This CDR3 contains 16 residues. CDR3 nucleotides: TGTGCCAGCAATAGCCCGTGGGACGGAAGCTCCTACGAGCAGTACTTC. Translated: CASNSPWDGSSYEQYF.

The chain joins TRBV19 to TRBJ2-2; 8 bases map to TRBD2. Germline V gene data show CDR1 as LNHDA and CDR2 as SQIVND (reference sequence). V shed 6 bases and J 2 bases; nucleotides not matched to a gene: 5. The CDR3 spans 15 residues. In DNA, the CDR3 is TGTGCCAGTAGAACCGGGACTAGTAACACCGGGGAGCTGTTTTTT. Residues: CASRTGTSNTGELFF.

This clone has just a few counts. This chain connects TRBV19 to TRBJ1-1, with 9 positions matching TRBD1. The V segment lost 1 base and the J segment 8 bases; nucleotides outside the gene matches: 5. Germline values: CDR1 LNHDA, CDR2 SQIVND (reference sequence). The CDR3 length is 14 residues. Written as DNA, the CDR3 is TGTGCCAGTAGTATAGCTCCGGACAGGGGCGAAGCTTTCTTT. This gives the protein CASSIAPDRGEAFF.